This T cell receptor beta chain derives from a study of blood T cell repertoires in COVID-19. Study as a whole: Whether acute or convalescent, the COVID-19 samples came from the United States, Italy and Spain. T cells, B-cell-depleted T cells, or PBMCs supplied cDNA or gDNA.

Clones were sequenced by immunoSEQ multiplex PCR, and TCRdb holds only the in-frame ones, with some missing. The sample lists about 500,000 clones; around 90% were seen once. The sequenced material came from peripheral blood. This receptor was identified in a woman aged 50 to 60 with COVID-19, enrolled during active disease.

The CDR3 DNA sequence: TGTGCCAGTAGTGACACATCAGCGGGACACCGAGGTGAAGCTTTCTTT. It codes for CASSDTSAGHRGEAFF. The chain links TRBV19 to TRBJ1-1, with a tentative D call TRBD1 (6 bases). The V and J ends lost 5 bases and 7 bases respectively, with 23 bases between them. The CDR3 totals 16 residues. Germline values: CDR1 LNHDA, CDR2 SQIVND (reference sequence).